Sequencing of this TCR beta chain was carried out in a study of cytomegalovirus exposure and HLA in healthy donors. Study-wide results and caveats: When analyzed later, a missense DCLRE1C variant was found to be linked to TCR beta V- and J-gene trimming.

The study ran its PCR with 60 Vbeta and 13 Jbeta primers. Measured with immunoSEQ multiplex PCR; TCRdb has only the in-frame clones, and not every one. The table lists around 190,000 clones, around 88% of them singletons. About this clone itself: Its specificity is unknown.

CDR1 is LNHDA and CDR2 is SQIVND in the germline V gene (reference sequence). Trimming removed 6 bases from V and 1 base from J, with 9 bases in between. The CDR3 extends over 13 amino acids. The chain couples TRBV19 to TRBJ2-5, with a weak D call TRBD2 (6 bases). Sequenced: PBMCs. The source is a woman in her thirties in good health and CMV-seronegative. The CDR3, as DNA: TGTGCCAGTAGCCCGGGACTCCAAGAGACCCAGTACTTC. This sequence encodes CASSPGLQETQYF.